Listed here is a single TCR beta chain. Its target is not known. Germline CDR1 reads GTSNPN; CDR2 reads SVGIG (reference sequence). This CDR3 spans 11 amino acids. Between the trimmed V and J ends, which lost 5 bases and 5 bases, there was a span of 9 bases. The sample comes from a study of cytomegalovirus exposure and HLA in healthy donors. PCR was performed using 60 Vbeta and 13 Jbeta primers. Clones were sequenced by immunoSEQ multiplex PCR, and TCRdb holds only the in-frame ones, with some missing. The sample records about 150,000 clones, around 87% being singletons. Study-level findings and limits: Under in vitro conditions, a few CMV-associated chains were confirmed as specific for CMV antigens. Within an earlier analysis, most TCR beta V segments proved productive either about 90% or about 30% of the time. The classifier was said to identify cytomegalovirus status with high specificity and sensitivity.

The sample was PBMCs. The chain combines TRBV30 with TRBJ1-1; a possible D gene is TRBD1 (6 bases). This receptor was obtained from a woman aged 30 to 39 in good health and CMV-seronegative. The CDR3 loop reads CAWGRGTEAFF. Written as DNA, the CDR3 is TGTGCCTGGGGGAGGGGGACTGAAGCTTTCTTT.